Following are 11 T cell receptor beta chains from one sample sequenced in a study of T cells after yellow fever vaccination. TCRdb itself ran the 5' RACE reads through MiXCR, one entry per CDR3 protein. The profile shows about 360,000 distinct CDR3 sequences, approximately 6% of them singletons. Sequences were derived from PBMCs, sampled 5 days after the yellow fever booster vaccination. These receptors all stem from a man aged 25-45 years who received the YFV17D yellow fever vaccine.

The gene calls are TRBV6-5 and TRBJ2-3; D is tentatively TRBD1 or TRBD2 (5 bases each). The CDR3 sequence is 18 residues long. V gave up 0 bases and J gave up 3 bases, with 19 bases separating them. The germline V gene has CDR1 MNHEY and CDR2 SVGAGI. CDR3 in amino acids: CASSYSGTRDRVTDTQYF. The CDR3, as DNA: TGTGCCAGCAGTTACTCCGGGACGAGGGATAGGGTTACAGATACGCAGTATTTT.

This clonotype was seen more than once but under ten times. The chain uses TRBV19 and TRBJ2-7; 7 bases map to TRBD1. Per the germline V gene, CDR1 is LNHDA and CDR2 is SQIVND (reference sequence). V was pared by 5 bases and J by 6 bases, with 7 bases of the junction left unmatched. This CDR3 is built from 13 residues. Here the CDR3 DNA reads TGTGCCAGTAGTGACAGGGTACTGGGCGAGCAGTACTTC. Translation: CASSDRVLGEQYF.

This clonotype has just a few counts. This sequence joins TRBV20-1 and TRBJ2-1; 14 nucleotides match TRBD2. Germline CDR1 DFQATT, CDR2 SNEGSKA (reference sequence). V lost 5 bases and J lost 9; bases outside the gene matches: 9. This CDR3 region has 15 residues. Here the CDR3 reads CSALTSGRALAEQFF. The DNA of the CDR3 is TGCAGTGCTCTGACTAGCGGGAGGGCCTTGGCTGAGCAGTTCTTC.

This clonotype appeared a few times. The gene calls are TRBV20-1 and TRBJ2-3; D may match TRBD1 or TRBD2 (5 bases each). CDR1 DFQATT and CDR2 SNEGSKA come from the germline V gene (reference sequence). V dropped 5 bases and J dropped 2 bases, with 11 bases sitting between them. The CDR3 spans 13 residues. CDR3 residues: CSARDPPTDTQYF. CDR3 in DNA: TGCAGTGCTCGGGACCCACCCACAGATACGCAGTATTTT.

This clonotype turned up a few times. The chain links TRBV11-2 to TRBJ2-1; 10 positions match TRBD2. CDR3 length: 14 residues. The J segment lost 6 bases and the V segment lost 5 bases, leaving 4 bases of the junction unmatched. CDR1 is SGHAT and CDR2 is FQNNGV in the germline V gene. CDR3 sequence reads: CASSASGSRNEQFF. CDR3 coding DNA: TGTGCCAGCAGCGCTAGCGGGAGTCGCAATGAGCAGTTCTTC. The variable domain in full, completed from reference TRBV11-2 and TRBJ2-1, reads EAGVAQSPRYKIIEKRQSVAFWCNPISGHATLYWYQQILGQGPKLLIQFQNNGVVDDSQLPKDRFSAERLKGVDSTLKIQPAKLEDSAVYLCASSASGSRNEQFFGPGTRLTVL.

This clonotype was counted between two and nine times. The rearrangement links TRBV28 to TRBJ2-2, with 7 positions matching TRBD1. CDR1 is MDHEN and CDR2 is SYDVKM in the germline V gene. V was clipped by 6 bases and J by 2 bases; unmatched bases: 9. This CDR3 has 16 amino acids. The CDR3 DNA is TGTGCCAGCAGATTCCCGGGGACAGCCAACACCGGGGAGCTGTTTTTT. It yields the protein CASRFPGTANTGELFF.

V gene TRBV30 combines with J gene TRBJ2-5; 8 nucleotides line up with TRBD1. Trimming at V came to 4 bases and at J to 4 bases, leaving 5 bases not matched to a gene. Germline assignment: CDR1 GTSNPN and CDR2 SVGIG (reference sequence). The CDR3 has 13 residues. The CDR3 sequence is CAWNGQGPETQYF. CDR3 coding DNA: TGTGCCTGGAACGGACAGGGACCAGAGACCCAGTACTTC.

This rearrangement joins TRBV5-1 to TRBJ2-7, with a possible D match to TRBD1 (6 bases). CDR3 length: 14 residues. Germline V gene data show CDR1 as SGHRS and CDR2 as YFSETQ. Trimming removed 0 bases from V and 4 bases from J, with 11 bases in between. CDR3 coding DNA: TGCGCCAGCAGCTTGGAACAGGGTGTGTACGAGCAGTACTTC. Translating gives CASSLEQGVYEQYF.

This clonotype was seen more than once but under ten times. V usage is TRBV29-1 and J usage is TRBJ2-5; tentatively, D is TRBD1 (6 bases). Germline V CDR1 and CDR2: SQVTM, ANQGSEA. The V end was cut by 4 bases, the J end by 2 bases, with 11 bases between. The CDR3 extends over 13 amino acids. The CDR3 sequence is CSVGQDPQETQYF. DNA of the CDR3: TGCAGCGTTGGACAGGACCCACAAGAGACCCAGTACTTC. Filled out from reference TRBV29-1 and TRBJ2-5, the complete variable domain reads SAVISQKPSRDICQRGTSLTIQCQVDSQVTMMFWYRQQPGQSLTLIATANQGSEATYESGFVIDKFPISRPNLTFSTLTVSNMSPEDSSIYLCSVGQDPQETQYFGPGTRLLVL.

This clonotype was picked up many times. The chain recombines TRBV28 with TRBJ2-7, with D hard to call. Trimming removed 3 bases at V and 2 bases at J, with 8 bases between. From germline, CDR1 is MDHEN and CDR2 SYDVKM. The length of the CDR3 is 13 residues. The CDR3 reads CASSFGMTYEQYF. DNA of the CDR3: TGTGCCAGCAGTTTTGGGATGACCTACGAGCAGTACTTC.

This clonotype was seen at least ten times. The rearrangement joins TRBV6-2 or TRBV6-3 to TRBJ2-2; maybe TRBD1 (6 bases). Germline assignment: CDR1 MNHEY and CDR2 SVGEGT. The germline V and J ends were trimmed by 6 bases and 0 bases, with 8 bases remaining between them. The CDR3 length is 14 residues. DNA of the CDR3: TGTGCCAGCAGCTCAGGGGCGAACACCGGGGAGCTGTTTTTT. Translated: CASSSGANTGELFF.